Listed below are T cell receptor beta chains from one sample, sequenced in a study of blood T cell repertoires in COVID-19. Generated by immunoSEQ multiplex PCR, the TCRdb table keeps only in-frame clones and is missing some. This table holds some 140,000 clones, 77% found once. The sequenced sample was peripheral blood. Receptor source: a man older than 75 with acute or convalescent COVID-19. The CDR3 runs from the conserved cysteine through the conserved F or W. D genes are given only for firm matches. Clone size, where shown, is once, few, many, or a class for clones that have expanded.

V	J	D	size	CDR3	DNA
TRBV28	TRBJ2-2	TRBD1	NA	CASSGRGWTGELFF	TGTGCCAGTTCGGGCAGGGGGTGGACCGGGGAGCTGTTTTTT
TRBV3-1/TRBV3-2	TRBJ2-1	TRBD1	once	CASSHEGALNNEQFF	TGTGCCAGCAGCCACGAGGGGGCCCTTAACAATGAGCAGTTCTTC
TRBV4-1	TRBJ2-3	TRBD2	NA	CASSQGREVGADTQYF	TGCGCCAGCAGCCAAGGGCGGGAGGTGGGGGCAGATACGCAGTATTTT
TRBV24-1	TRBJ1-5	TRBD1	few	CATSDIQGNQPQHF	TGTGCCACCAGTGATATACAGGGGAATCAGCCCCAGCATTTT
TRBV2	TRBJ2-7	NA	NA	CASSSGGTDPTWGEQYF	TGTGCCAGCAGTTCTGGGGGGACAGACCCCACTTGGGGGGAGCAGTACTTC
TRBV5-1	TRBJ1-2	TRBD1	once	CASSLVTGEVGYTF	TGCGCCAGCAGCTTGGTTACAGGGGAGGTCGGCTACACCTTC
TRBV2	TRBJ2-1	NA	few	CASSDDPDFPLGDEQFF	TGTGCCAGCAGTGACGACCCGGACTTCCCCTTGGGTGATGAGCAGTTCTTC
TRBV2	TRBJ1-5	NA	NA	CASSGLTISNQPQHF	TGTGCCAGCAGCGGCCTTACTATCAGCAATCAGCCCCAGCATTTT
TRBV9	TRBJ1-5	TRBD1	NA	CASSVGTGRSQPQHF	TGTGCCAGCAGCGTAGGGACAGGACGATCCCAGCCCCAGCATTTT
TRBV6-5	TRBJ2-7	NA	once	CASISGRSYEQYF	TGTGCCAGCATCTCCGGCAGGTCCTACGAGCAGTACTTC
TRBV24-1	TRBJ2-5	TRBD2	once	CATSDQGLAGQETQYF	TGTGCCACCAGTGATCAAGGACTAGCGGGGCAAGAGACCCAGTACTTC
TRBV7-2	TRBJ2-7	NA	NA	CASSLGLANSYEQYF	TGTGCCAGCAGCTTAGGCCTAGCGAACTCCTACGAGCAGTACTTC
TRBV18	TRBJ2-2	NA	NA	CASSPPAFFGELFF	TGTGCCAGCTCACCACCGGCCTTCTTCGGGGAGCTGTTTTTT
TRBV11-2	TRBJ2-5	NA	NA	CASSLMGGGWGETQYF	TGTGCCAGCAGCTTGATGGGCGGAGGGTGGGGAGAGACCCAGTACTTC
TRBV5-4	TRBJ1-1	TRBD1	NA	CASSLGGQGVRTEAFF	TGTGCCAGCAGCTTGGGGGGACAGGGTGTGCGCACTGAAGCTTTCTTT
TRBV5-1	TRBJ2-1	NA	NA	CASRSSGEQYNEQFF	TGCGCCAGCCGGTCTAGTGGGGAGCAATACAATGAGCAGTTCTTC
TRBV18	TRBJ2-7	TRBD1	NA	CASSPLNRGDEQYF	TGTGCCAGCTCACCATTGAACAGGGGAGACGAGCAGTACTTC
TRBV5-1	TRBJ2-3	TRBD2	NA	CASSFRGGQDTQYF	TGCGCCAGCAGCTTCCGGGGGGGGCAAGATACGCAGTATTTT
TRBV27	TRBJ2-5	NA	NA	CASKPRVGTQYF	TGTGCCAGCAAGCCCAGGGTAGGGACCCAGTACTTC
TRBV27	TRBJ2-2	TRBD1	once	CASRGQGLSGELFF	TGTGCCAGCAGGGGACAGGGACTATCCGGGGAGCTGTTTTTT
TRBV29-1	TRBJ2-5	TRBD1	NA	CSVEYTGGNRKTQYF	TGCAGCGTTGAATACACAGGGGGCAATAGGAAGACCCAGTACTTC
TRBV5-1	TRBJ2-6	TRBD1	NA	CATPAGQGASGANVLTF	TGCGCCACCCCCGCCGGACAGGGGGCGTCTGGGGCCAACGTCCTGACTTTC
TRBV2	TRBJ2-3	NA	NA	CASRTGLNTDTQYF	TGTGCCAGCAGAACGGGACTCAACACAGATACGCAGTATTTT
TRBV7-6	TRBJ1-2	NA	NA	CASSPSGGFSTYGYTF	TGTGCCAGCAGCCCATCGGGCGGGTTTTCGACCTATGGCTACACCTTC
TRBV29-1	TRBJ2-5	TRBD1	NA	CSVEEDRETQYF	TGCAGCGTTGAAGAGGACAGGGAGACCCAGTACTTC
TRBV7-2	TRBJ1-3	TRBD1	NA	CASSFWTGGKSGNTIYF	TGTGCCAGCAGCTTCTGGACAGGGGGCAAGTCTGGAAACACCATATATTTT
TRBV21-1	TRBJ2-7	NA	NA	CASSHPGFHEQYF	TGTGCCAGCTCCCATCCAGGTTTCCACGAGCAGTACTTC
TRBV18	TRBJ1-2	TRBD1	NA	CASSPKGQGGYTF	TGTGCCAGCTCACCAAAGGGACAGGGCGGCTACACCTTC
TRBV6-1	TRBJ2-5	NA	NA	CASSENPAAQYF	TGTGCCAGCAGTGAAAACCCCGCGGCCCAGTACTTC
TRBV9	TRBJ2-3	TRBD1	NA	CASSALRDRASIDTQYF	TGTGCCAGCAGCGCCCTTCGGGACAGAGCCTCCATAGATACGCAGTATTTT
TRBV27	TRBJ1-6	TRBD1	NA	CASSPWGQGGLSSPLHF	TGTGCCAGCAGTCCATGGGGACAGGGGGGTCTTAGTTCACCCCTCCACTTT
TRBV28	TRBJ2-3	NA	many	CASSFEFPGTDTQYF	TGTGCCAGCAGTTTTGAATTCCCGGGGACAGATACGCAGTATTTT
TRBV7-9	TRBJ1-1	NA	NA	CASSLDHGTEAFF	TGTGCCAGCAGCTTAGACCACGGTACTGAAGCTTTCTTT
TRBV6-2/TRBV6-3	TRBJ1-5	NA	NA	CASSYLAGGNQPQHF	TGTGCCAGCAGTTACTTGGCAGGCGGCAATCAGCCCCAGCATTTT
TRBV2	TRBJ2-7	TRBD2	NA	CASGTSGGTYEQYF	TGTGCCAGCGGAACTAGCGGGGGGACCTACGAGCAGTACTTC
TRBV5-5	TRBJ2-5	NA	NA	CASSLNPPGGGGTQYF	TGTGCCAGCAGCTTGAACCCTCCCGGCGGCGGAGGGACCCAGTACTTC
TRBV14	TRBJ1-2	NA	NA	CASSPWTGGYTF	TGTGCCAGCAGCCCGTGGACTGGTGGCTACACCTTC
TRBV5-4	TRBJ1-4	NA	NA	CASSYSAGLGEVGKLFF	TGTGCCAGCAGCTACAGTGCGGGGTTGGGTGAGGTGGGAAAACTGTTTTTT
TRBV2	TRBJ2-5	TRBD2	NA	CASSASGGPQETQYF	TGTGCCAGCAGTGCTAGCGGGGGCCCTCAAGAGACCCAGTACTTC